The 27 T cell receptor beta chains below all came from one sample that was sequenced in a study of blood T cells in healthy people across ages. A second PCR, run for roughly 7 to 12 cycles, used a sample-barcoded 5' primer plus a J-beta primer mix. Using its own MiXCR run on the 5' RACE reads, TCRdb lists one record per CDR3 protein. This sample has about 1.6 million distinct CDR3 sequences, with about 35% found just once. Sequenced input: blood. The source is a woman aged 25 to 39 in good health.

This chain links TRBV29-1 with TRBJ1-1, with no clear D. The CDR3 runs 10 residues. CDR1 is SQVTM, CDR2 ANQGSEA, per germline. Trimming took 3 bases from V and 7 from J, leaving 6 bases between them. The CDR3 DNA follows: TGCAGCGTTGATTCGGATGAAGCTTTCTTT. It translates to CSVDSDEAFF.

Remarks on this clonotype: A much larger clone sits a single nucleotide away, making a read error possible. The J gene is TRBJ2-3, the V gene TRBV29-1; possibly TRBD2 for D (6 bases). The CDR3 is 14 residues long. V was shortened by 7 bases and J by 2 bases, with 16 bases between the two germline ends. Per germline, CDR1 SQVTM and CDR2 ANQGSEA. DNA of the CDR3: TGCAGCGGCCTAGGGACTGCAAACACAGATACGCAGTATTTT. Its translation is CSGLGTANTDTQYF.

This rearrangement joins TRBV7-9 to TRBJ2-7; a weak D match, TRBD1 (6 bases). V lost 0 bases and J 7 bases, leaving 10 bases between the germline ends. The germline gives CDR1 SEHNR, CDR2 FQNEAQ (reference sequence). The CDR3 is made up of 13 amino acids. CDR3 sequence reads: CASSLAGAEEQYF. CDR3 DNA sequence: TGTGCCAGCAGCTTAGCGGGGGCCGAAGAGCAGTACTTC.

This clonotype was picked up a small number of times. The chain couples TRBV12-3 or TRBV12-4 to TRBJ1-2; 10 nucleotides line up with TRBD1. The ends lost 4 bases at V and 2 bases at J; junction bases unmatched: 10. The CDR3 is 17 amino acids. DNA of the CDR3: TGTGCCAGCAGTTCAATCGGCGGGACAGGGGAAAACTATGGCTACACCTTC. Amino acids: CASSSIGGTGENYGYTF.

Only a few counts were recorded for this clonotype. The chain recombines TRBV9 with TRBJ2-5; D remains unclear. The V end was cut by 3 bases, the J end by 1 base, with 10 bases between. CDR1 is SGDLS and CDR2 is YYNGEE in the germline V gene. The CDR3 is made up of 14 amino acids. In nucleotides, the CDR3 is TGTGCCAGCAGCGCAGAAGGCTCCCAAGAGACCCAGTACTTC. Translation gives CASSAEGSQETQYF.

The rearrangement links TRBV7-3 to TRBJ2-1; D gene unclear. The CDR3 consists of 14 residues. The V end lost 4 bases, the J end lost 10 bases, and 17 bases lay between the germline ends. CDR1 and CDR2 (germline): SGHTA, FQGTGA. CDR3 bases: TGTGCCAGCAGCTCCGCCGACATTAGACGGGAGCAGTTCTTC. Its protein is CASSSADIRREQFF.

This clonotype was found a few times. The rearrangement uses TRBV30 and TRBJ1-5; D gene ambiguous. There are 12 residues in the CDR3. CDR1 GTSNPN and CDR2 SVGIG come from the germline V gene (reference sequence). The V end lost 0 bases, the J end lost 7 bases, and 7 bases lay between the germline ends. CDR3 sequence (DNA): TGTGCCTGGAGTGTTGGAGGGCAGCCCCAGCATTTT. Translated: CAWSVGGQPQHF.

The chain links TRBV20-1 to TRBJ1-5; TRBD1 is a possible D gene (5 bases). CDR1 is DFQATT, CDR2 SNEGSKA, per germline (reference sequence). The CDR3 runs 13 residues. V lost 5 bases, J lost 2 bases, and 10 bases lay in between. CDR3 in DNA: TGCAGTGCTGGATTGGGGGGCAATCAGCCCCAGCATTTT. Residues: CSAGLGGNQPQHF.

This clonotype has ten or more counts. The chain links TRBV4-1 to TRBJ2-7; D remains unclear. This CDR3 contains 15 residues. V dropped 0 bases and J dropped 6 bases, with 15 bases sitting between them. The germline gives CDR1 MGHRA, CDR2 YSYEKL. As DNA, the CDR3 is TGCGCCAGCAGCCAAGATCAGTTAACGACGGGCGAGCAGTACTTC. Protein: CASSQDQLTTGEQYF.

For this clonotype: Its ends do not fully match the called genes, so a read error is possible. The rearrangement joins TRBV24-1 to TRBJ2-1; possible D gene TRBD2, 6 bases. The CDR3 length is 15 residues. Germline V gene data show CDR1 as KGHDR and CDR2 as SFDVKD. The CDR3 loop is CTTSELTGGTAEQFF. CDR3 in DNA: TGTACCACCAGTGAACTAACCGGAGGGACCGCAGAGCAGTTCTTC.

The CDR3 region has the DNA TGTGCCAGCAGTTACTCACTGATCGCGAACACCGGGGAGCTGTTTTTT. Protein product: CASSYSLIANTGELFF. The V gene is TRBV6-2 or TRBV6-3, the J gene TRBJ2-2, with D unclear. Germline V gene lookup returns CDR1 MNHEY and CDR2 SVGEGT. The V and J ends lost 0 bases and 0 bases respectively, with 8 bases between them. The CDR3 contains 16 residues.

This clonotype was recorded a few times. This chain connects TRBV20-1 to TRBJ2-6, with TRBD1 identical over 9 bases. The CDR3 consists of 16 residues. V shed 5 bases, J shed 0 bases, and the junction held 5 bases outside the gene matches. The V gene's germline CDR1 is DFQATT and CDR2 SNEGSKA (reference sequence). The CDR3 DNA reads as TGCAGTGCTTACGGACAGGGGAGCTCTGGGGCCAACGTCCTGACTTTC. Translated: CSAYGQGSSGANVLTF.

DNA of the CDR3: TGCAGTGCCCCTCGGCCTAGCGGGAGCTACGAGCAGTACTTC. Protein: CSAPRPSGSYEQYF. V is TRBV20-1 and J is TRBJ2-7; 10 bases match TRBD2. Germline V lookup: CDR1 DFQATT, CDR2 SNEGSKA (reference sequence). The J segment lost 3 bases and the V segment lost 6 bases, leaving 8 bases of the junction unmatched. The CDR3 extends over 14 amino acids.

The V gene is TRBV11-2, the J gene TRBJ2-7, with D hard to call. The V end was cut by 6 bases, the J end by 2 bases, with 14 bases between. Germline V gene sequence: CDR1 SGHAT, CDR2 FQNNGV. There are 14 residues in the CDR3. The CDR3 protein is CASSYREAPYEQYF. The DNA for the CDR3 is TGTGCCAGCAGTTACAGAGAGGCCCCCTACGAGCAGTACTTC.

CDR3 coding DNA: TGCAGTGCTAGAGTGGCAGGGACCGTTAATCAGCCCCAGCATTTT. This translates into CSARVAGTVNQPQHF. The V gene is TRBV20-1, the J gene TRBJ1-5, with TRBD1 as a possible D gene (5 bases). CDR3 size: 15 residues. V dropped 1 base and J dropped 4 bases, with 14 bases sitting between them. CDR1 is DFQATT, CDR2 SNEGSKA, per germline (reference sequence).

The chain recombines TRBV10-3 with TRBJ1-5, with 10 bases fitting TRBD1. This CDR3 is built from 16 residues. Trimming took 3 bases from V and 2 from J; bases not matched to a gene: 4. Per germline, CDR1 ENHRY and CDR2 SYGVKD. Here the CDR3 reads CAISDDRGLRNQPQHF. The CDR3 DNA reads TGTGCCATCAGTGATGACAGGGGGCTTCGCAATCAGCCCCAGCATTTT.

The chain couples TRBV20-1 to TRBJ2-7; D ambiguous. This CDR3 spans 13 amino acids. CDR1 and CDR2 (germline): DFQATT, SNEGSKA (reference sequence). The DNA of the CDR3 is TGCAGCTTCGGCTCGGACGGAGCCTACGAGCAGTACTTC. Residues: CSFGSDGAYEQYF.

The chain recombines TRBV7-8 with TRBJ2-1; D unresolved. The germline V and J ends were trimmed by 6 bases and 1 base, with 19 bases remaining between them. CDR3 length: 17 amino acids. Per germline, CDR1 SGHVS and CDR2 FQNEAQ. The CDR3 protein is CASSRHLLASSYNEQFF. As DNA, the CDR3 is TGTGCCAGCAGTCGTCACCTCCTGGCGAGTTCCTACAATGAGCAGTTCTTC.

V gene TRBV7-9 combines with J gene TRBJ2-1; 14 nucleotides agree with TRBD2. Germline loops: CDR1 SEHNR, CDR2 FQNEAQ (reference sequence). J gave up 5 bases and V 5 bases, and 5 bases lay outside the gene matches. CDR3 length equals 16 residues. The CDR3 coding sequence is TGTGCCAGCAGCCGTAAGACTAGCGGGAGGGACAATGAGCAGTTCTTC. It is translated as CASSRKTSGRDNEQFF.

In this sample, this clonotype turned up a few times. The V call is TRBV10-3, the J call TRBJ1-2; D call uncertain. Germline V gene lookup returns CDR1 ENHRY and CDR2 SYGVKD. Trimming took 0 bases from V and 6 from J, leaving 11 bases between them. This CDR3 contains 14 residues. This CDR3 reads CAISESPGMNGYTF. The CDR3 DNA is TGTGCCATCAGTGAGTCTCCCGGGATGAATGGCTACACCTTC.

V and J are TRBV29-1 and TRBJ1-5; 7 nucleotides agree with TRBD1. There are 15 residues in the CDR3. The V gene end was trimmed by 5 bases and the J gene end by 3 bases; junction bases not matched to a gene: 10. Germline values: CDR1 SQVTM, CDR2 ANQGSEA. For the CDR3, the DNA is TGCAGCGTTCTCATCCAGGGGGGGAACAATCAGCCCCAGCATTTT. It specifies CSVLIQGGNNQPQHF.

The V and J genes are TRBV4-1 and TRBJ2-3; TRBD2 aligns across 8 bases. Trimming at V came to 5 bases and at J to 2 bases, leaving 6 bases not matched to a gene. CDR3 length: 15 amino acids. The germline gives CDR1 MGHRA, CDR2 YSYEKL. The CDR3 region is CASSFGGAITDTQYF. For the CDR3, the DNA is TGCGCCAGCAGCTTCGGGGGGGCCATCACAGATACGCAGTATTTT.

This clonotype was seen a handful of times. The DNA for the CDR3 is TGTGCCAGCAAACGGGATCGAGATACTGAGCAGTTCTTC. Residues: CASKRDRDTEQFF. V usage is TRBV2 and J usage is TRBJ2-1; possibly TRBD2 for D (5 bases). This CDR3 spans 13 amino acids. CDR1 is SNHLY, CDR2 FYNNEI, per germline. V was pared by 7 bases and J by 9 bases, with 16 bases between.

This clonotype was detected ten times or more. The chain uses TRBV20-1 and TRBJ2-7; 9 bases match TRBD1. The V segment lost 6 bases and the J segment 6 bases; nucleotides outside the gene matches: 9. This CDR3 is 13 amino acids long. The V gene's germline CDR1 is DFQATT and CDR2 SNEGSKA (reference sequence). The chain's CDR3 is CSATRQGVGEQYF. CDR3 sequence (DNA): TGCAGTGCAACAAGACAGGGGGTCGGCGAGCAGTACTTC.

This clonotype was counted between two and nine times. The rearrangement uses TRBV28 and TRBJ2-7, with D possibly being TRBD2 (5 bases). V was pared by 3 bases and J by 7 bases, with 19 bases between. In germline, CDR1 is MDHEN, CDR2 SYDVKM. The CDR3 covers 15 residues. CDR3 in amino acids: CASSFRISGTSEQYF. The CDR3, as DNA: TGTGCCAGCAGTTTCAGGATATCGGGAACGAGTGAGCAGTACTTC.

This clonotype was seen many times. The chain uses TRBV27 and TRBJ2-4; a weak D match, TRBD1 (5 bases). The germline CDR1 and CDR2 sequences are MNHEY and SMNVEV (reference sequence). V dropped 2 bases and J dropped 7 bases, with 12 bases sitting between them. This CDR3 is 14 amino acids long. CDR3 in amino acids: CASSLEGVGNIQYF. For the CDR3, the DNA is TGTGCCAGCAGTTTAGAAGGGGTTGGGAACATTCAGTACTTC.

In this sample, this clonotype turned up a few times. The rearrangement uses TRBV7-3 and TRBJ1-1; D is unresolved. From germline, CDR1 is SGHTA and CDR2 FQGTGA. Trimming shortened V by 5 bases and J by 3 bases, and 16 bases separated the two germline ends. This CDR3 is built from 15 residues. The CDR3 region is CASSMDGNTDTEAFF. DNA for the CDR3: TGTGCCAGCAGCATGGATGGGAATACGGACACTGAAGCTTTCTTT.